The 13 T cell receptor beta chains below were found in one sample sequenced in a study of early T cells in non-severe SARS-CoV-2 infection. TCRdb re-called the 5' RACE reads with MiXCR, one entry per CDR3 protein. The sample lists 40,000 to 50,000 distinct CDR3 sequences; approximately 13% were seen once. Sequenced sample: whole blood. The receptors were sampled from an adult who was a healthcare worker with PCR-confirmed SARS-CoV-2 infection or an uninfected control (not recorded which).

This clonotype was recorded at least ten times. V is TRBV5-1 and J is TRBJ1-1, with 7 bases identical to TRBD1. The CDR3 sequence is 14 residues long. Germline V gene lookup returns CDR1 SGHRS and CDR2 YFSETQ. V was pared by 2 bases and J by 9 bases, with 10 bases of the junction left unmatched. This CDR3 is CASSLFPGQQKAFF. The CDR3 DNA is TGCGCCAGCAGCTTATTCCCGGGACAGCAGAAAGCTTTCTTT.

In this sample, this clonotype turned up many times. J is TRBJ2-5 and V is TRBV12-3 or TRBV12-4; 11 bases are a match to TRBD2. Trimming cost V 6 bases and J 14 bases; bases outside gene matches: 14. The CDR3 consists of 14 residues. CDR3 region: CASSLGLAERPSYF. Written as DNA, the CDR3 is TGTGCCAGCAGCCTGGGACTAGCGGAGAGACCCTCCTACTTC.

The chain is built from TRBV6-5 and TRBJ1-1; no reliable D call. Germline assignment: CDR1 MNHEY and CDR2 SVGAGI. With 5 bases removed from V and 7 bases from J, the gap between germline ends came to 17 bases. This CDR3 contains 14 residues. CDR3 sequence reads: CASSPFGEPHEAFF. The CDR3 DNA follows: TGTGCCAGCAGTCCTTTCGGGGAGCCCCATGAAGCTTTCTTT.

This clonotype was detected many times. V is TRBV5-8 and J is TRBJ2-5, with 7 bases that match TRBD1. This CDR3 contains 14 residues. Trimming took 0 bases from V and 1 from J; bases not matched to a gene: 0. The germline CDR1 and CDR2 sequences are SGHTS and YDEGEE. The CDR3 bases are TGTGCCAGCAGCTTGGACAGGGGCCAAGAGACCCAGTACTTC. It specifies CASSLDRGQETQYF.

The rearrangement links TRBV5-1 to TRBJ2-7; D possibly corresponds to TRBD1 (6 bases). Germline V CDR1 and CDR2: SGHRS, YFSETQ. The ends were cut back, 3 bases at V and 2 bases at J, with 27 bases in the middle. The CDR3 runs to 19 residues. CDR3 sequence reads: CASSSTPTSMWAGAYEQYF. CDR3 DNA sequence: TGCGCCAGCAGCTCAACCCCCACCAGCATGTGGGCAGGGGCCTACGAGCAGTACTTC.

The rearrangement joins TRBV29-1 to TRBJ2-1, with D possibly TRBD2 on 5 matching bases. CDR3 length: 15 amino acids. Germline V gene lookup returns CDR1 SQVTM and CDR2 ANQGSEA. V was shortened by 6 bases and J by 0 bases, with 15 bases between the two germline ends. The CDR3 DNA sequence: TGCAGCGTGGAGACGACGGAGGCCTCCTACAATGAGCAGTTCTTC. Translation gives CSVETTEASYNEQFF.

The rearrangement uses TRBV20-1 and TRBJ2-3, with TRBD2 matching 8 bases. V dropped 5 bases and J dropped 3; count of bases not matched to a gene: 16. Per the germline V gene, CDR1 is DFQATT and CDR2 is SNEGSKA (reference sequence). CDR3 size: 17 residues. The CDR3 nucleotides read TGCAGTGCTGAAGACTGGGAGACTAGCGCAGGGACAGATACGCAGTATTTT. It is translated as CSAEDWETSAGTDTQYF.

This clonotype occurred a few times. The chain couples TRBV18 to TRBJ1-2; D remains ambiguous. Germline values: CDR1 KGHSH, CDR2 LQKENI. The length of the CDR3 is 15 residues. V was cut by 3 bases and J by 4 bases, with 15 bases left in between. The CDR3: CASSPPSVGGYGYTF. CDR3 nucleotide sequence: TGTGCCAGCTCACCCCCGTCCGTGGGCGGCTATGGCTACACCTTC.

This clonotype showed up many times. The chain links TRBV6-5 to TRBJ1-1; 7 bases agree with TRBD1. The CDR3 totals 14 residues. The trim removed 8 bases at V and 1 base at J, leaving 7 bases unmatched. CDR1 is MNHEY and CDR2 is SVGAGI in the germline V gene. CDR3 protein: CASESRQGNTEAFF. The CDR3 DNA reads as TGTGCCAGCGAATCAAGACAGGGGAACACTGAAGCTTTCTTT.

This clonotype was observed a few times. The chain has TRBV20-1 and TRBJ2-5; 9 nucleotides line up with TRBD1. CDR1 DFQATT and CDR2 SNEGSKA come from the germline V gene (reference sequence). With 5 bases clipped from V and 4 bases from J, the junction kept 5 bases outside the gene matches. The CDR3 has 13 amino acids. The CDR3 sequence is CSAPDRGRETQYF. CDR3 DNA sequence: TGCAGTGCTCCAGACAGGGGGAGAGAGACCCAGTACTTC.

In its sample, this clonotype was seen many times. The CDR3 region has the DNA TGCGCCAGCAGCCTCACCGCAGGAACAGGGGGCACTGAAGCTTTCTTT. Protein sequence: CASSLTAGTGGTEAFF. The chain couples TRBV4-1 to TRBJ1-1, with 8 bases aligning to TRBD1. V was pared by 4 bases and J by 4 bases, with 11 bases of the junction left unmatched. CDR3 length: 16 residues. From germline, CDR1 is MGHRA and CDR2 YSYEKL.

This clonotype turned up a few times. The rearrangement uses TRBV13 and TRBJ2-7; TRBD2 agrees at 13 bases. This CDR3 contains 16 residues. Germline loops: CDR1 PRHDT, CDR2 FYEKMQ (reference sequence). V shed 5 bases, J shed 3 bases, and the junction held 7 bases outside the gene matches. CDR3 loop: CASSTLAGGINYEQYF. The DNA for the CDR3 is TGTGCCAGCAGCACACTAGCGGGAGGGATTAACTACGAGCAGTACTTC.

The genes are TRBV20-1 and TRBJ2-1; no firm D call. The CDR3 is made up of 17 amino acids. V was trimmed by 0 bases and J by 8 bases, leaving 23 bases between them. Germline assignment: CDR1 DFQATT and CDR2 SNEGSKA (reference sequence). CDR3 DNA sequence: TGCAGTGCTAGAGATGCCGGACCCCCTAAGCAGAACGATGAGCAGTTCTTC. It specifies CSARDAGPPKQNDEQFF.